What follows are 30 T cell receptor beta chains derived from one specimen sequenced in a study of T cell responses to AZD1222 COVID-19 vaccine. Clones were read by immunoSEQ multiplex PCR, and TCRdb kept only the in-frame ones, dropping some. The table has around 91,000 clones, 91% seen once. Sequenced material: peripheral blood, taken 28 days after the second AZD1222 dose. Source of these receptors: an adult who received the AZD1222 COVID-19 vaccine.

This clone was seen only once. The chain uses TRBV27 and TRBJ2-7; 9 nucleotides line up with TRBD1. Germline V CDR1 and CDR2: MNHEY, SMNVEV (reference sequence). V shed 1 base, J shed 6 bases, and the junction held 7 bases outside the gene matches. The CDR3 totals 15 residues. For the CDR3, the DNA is TGTGCCAGCAGTTTATTGGTAGGACAGGGGTTCGAGCAGTACTTC. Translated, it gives CASSLLVGQGFEQYF.

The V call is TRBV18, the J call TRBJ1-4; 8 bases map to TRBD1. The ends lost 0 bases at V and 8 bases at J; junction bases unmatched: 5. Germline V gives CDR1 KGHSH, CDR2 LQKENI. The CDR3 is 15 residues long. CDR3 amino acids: CASSPPTGVSEKLFF. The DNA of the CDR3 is TGTGCCAGCTCACCACCGACAGGGGTTAGCGAAAAACTGTTTTTT.

CDR3 in amino acids: CASTFSGTSGNEQFF. The CDR3 coding sequence is TGTGCCAGCACCTTCTCCGGGACTAGCGGAAATGAGCAGTTCTTC. This chain links TRBV5-4 with TRBJ2-1, with 11 positions matching TRBD2. Trimming cost V 6 bases and J 7 bases; bases outside gene matches: 9. The CDR3 spans 15 residues. Germline lookup yields CDR1 SGHNT and CDR2 YYREEE (reference sequence).

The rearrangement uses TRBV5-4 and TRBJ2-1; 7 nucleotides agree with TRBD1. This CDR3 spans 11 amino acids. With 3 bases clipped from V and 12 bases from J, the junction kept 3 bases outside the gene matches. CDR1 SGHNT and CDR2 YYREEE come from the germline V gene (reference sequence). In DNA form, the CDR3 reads TGTGCCAGCAGCTGGGGGACAGCGCAGTTCTTC. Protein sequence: CASSWGTAQFF. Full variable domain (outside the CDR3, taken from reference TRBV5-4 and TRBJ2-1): ETGVTQSPTHLIKTRGQQVTLRCSSQSGHNTVSWYQQALGQGPQFIFQYYREEENGRGNFPPRFSGLQFPNYSSELNVNALELDDSALYLCASSWGTAQFFGPGTRLTVL.

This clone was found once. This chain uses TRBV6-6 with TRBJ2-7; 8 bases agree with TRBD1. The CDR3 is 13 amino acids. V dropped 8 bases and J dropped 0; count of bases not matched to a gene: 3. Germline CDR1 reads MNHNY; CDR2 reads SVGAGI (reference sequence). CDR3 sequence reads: CASRDRSSYEQYF. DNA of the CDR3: TGTGCCAGCCGGGACAGGAGCTCCTACGAGCAGTACTTC.

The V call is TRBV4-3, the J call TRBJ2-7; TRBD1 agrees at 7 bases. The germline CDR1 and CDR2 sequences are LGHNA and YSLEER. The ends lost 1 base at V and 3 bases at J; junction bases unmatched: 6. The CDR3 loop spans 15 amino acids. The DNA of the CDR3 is TGCGCCAGCAGCCAAGTAAGGGCAGGGGGCTACGAGCAGTACTTC. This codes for CASSQVRAGGYEQYF.

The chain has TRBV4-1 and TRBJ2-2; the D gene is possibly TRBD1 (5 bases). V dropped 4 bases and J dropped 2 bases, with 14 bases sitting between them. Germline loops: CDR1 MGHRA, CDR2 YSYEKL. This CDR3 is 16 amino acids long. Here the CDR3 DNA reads TGCGCCAGCAGCCCCGAACAGGTTCTCAACACCGGGGAGCTGTTTTTT. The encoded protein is CASSPEQVLNTGELFF.

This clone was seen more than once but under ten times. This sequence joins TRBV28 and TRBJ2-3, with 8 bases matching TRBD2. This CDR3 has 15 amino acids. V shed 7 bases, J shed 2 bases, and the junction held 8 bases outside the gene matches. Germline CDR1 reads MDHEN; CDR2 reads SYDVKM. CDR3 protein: CASTVLAGNTDTQYF. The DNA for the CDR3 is TGTGCCAGCACCGTATTAGCGGGGAACACAGATACGCAGTATTTT.

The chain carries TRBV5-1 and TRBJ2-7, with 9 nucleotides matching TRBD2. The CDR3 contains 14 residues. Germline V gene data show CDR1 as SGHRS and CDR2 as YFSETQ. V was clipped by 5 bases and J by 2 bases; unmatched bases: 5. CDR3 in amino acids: CASSYSGRAYEQYF. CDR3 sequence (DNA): TGCGCCAGCAGTTATAGCGGGAGAGCCTACGAGCAGTACTTC.

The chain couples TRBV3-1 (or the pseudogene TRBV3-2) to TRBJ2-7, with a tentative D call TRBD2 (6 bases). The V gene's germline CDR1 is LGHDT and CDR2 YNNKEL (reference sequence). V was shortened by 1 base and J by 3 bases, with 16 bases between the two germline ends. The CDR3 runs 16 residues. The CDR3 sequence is CASSQAPGVRRYEQYF. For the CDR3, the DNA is TGTGCCAGCAGCCAAGCCCCGGGGGTACGGCGCTACGAGCAGTACTTC.

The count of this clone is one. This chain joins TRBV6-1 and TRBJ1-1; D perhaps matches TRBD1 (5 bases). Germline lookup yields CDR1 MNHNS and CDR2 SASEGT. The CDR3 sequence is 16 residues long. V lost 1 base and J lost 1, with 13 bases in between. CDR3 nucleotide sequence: TGTGCCAGCAGTGAAGGGAAGGGGCTCCGGAACACTGAAGCTTTCTTT. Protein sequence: CASSEGKGLRNTEAFF.

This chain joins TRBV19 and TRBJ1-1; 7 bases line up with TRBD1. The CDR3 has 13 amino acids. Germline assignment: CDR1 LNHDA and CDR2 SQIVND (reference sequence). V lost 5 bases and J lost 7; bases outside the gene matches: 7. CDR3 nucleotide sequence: TGTGCCAGTAGTCCGAGACAGGGCGTTGAAGCTTTCTTT. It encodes CASSPRQGVEAFF.

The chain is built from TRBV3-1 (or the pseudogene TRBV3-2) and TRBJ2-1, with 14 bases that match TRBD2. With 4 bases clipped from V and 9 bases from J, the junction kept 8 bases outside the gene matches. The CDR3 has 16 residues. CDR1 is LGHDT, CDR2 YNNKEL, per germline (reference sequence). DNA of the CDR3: TGTGCCAGCAGCCGTCCGGGACTAGCGGGAGAGACTGAGCAGTTCTTC. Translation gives CASSRPGLAGETEQFF.

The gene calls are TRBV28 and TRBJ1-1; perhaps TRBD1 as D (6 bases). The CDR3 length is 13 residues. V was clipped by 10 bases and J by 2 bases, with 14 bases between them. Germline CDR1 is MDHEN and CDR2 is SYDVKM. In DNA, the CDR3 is TGTGCCACCGAAGGACAGCCAAACACTGAAGCTTTCTTT. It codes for CATEGQPNTEAFF.

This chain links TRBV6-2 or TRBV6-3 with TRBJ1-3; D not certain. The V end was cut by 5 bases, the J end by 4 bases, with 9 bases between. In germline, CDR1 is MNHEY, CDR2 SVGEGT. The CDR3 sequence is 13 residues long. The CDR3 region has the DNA TGTGCCAGCAGTAACGGGTCAGGAAACACCATATATTTT. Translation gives CASSNGSGNTIYF.

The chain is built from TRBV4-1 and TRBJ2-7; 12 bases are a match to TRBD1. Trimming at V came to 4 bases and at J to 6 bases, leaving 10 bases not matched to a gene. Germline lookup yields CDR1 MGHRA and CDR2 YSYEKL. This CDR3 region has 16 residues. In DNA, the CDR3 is TGCGCCAGCAGCCTTCGGCCGGGACAGGGGGCCTCCGAGCAGTACTTC. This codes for CASSLRPGQGASEQYF.

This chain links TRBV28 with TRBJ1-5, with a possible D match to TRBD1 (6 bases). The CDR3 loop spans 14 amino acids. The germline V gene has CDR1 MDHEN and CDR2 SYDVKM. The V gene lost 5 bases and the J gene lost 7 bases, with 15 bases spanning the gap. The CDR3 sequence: CASSASGEYQPQHF. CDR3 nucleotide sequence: TGTGCCAGCAGTGCATCAGGGGAGTACCAGCCCCAGCATTTT.

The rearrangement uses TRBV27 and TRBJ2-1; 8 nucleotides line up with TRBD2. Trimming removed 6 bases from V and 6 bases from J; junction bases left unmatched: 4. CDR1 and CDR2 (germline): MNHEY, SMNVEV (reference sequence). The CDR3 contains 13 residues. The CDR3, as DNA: TGTGCCAGCAGACCAAGCGGGAGCAATGAGCAGTTCTTC. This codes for CASRPSGSNEQFF.

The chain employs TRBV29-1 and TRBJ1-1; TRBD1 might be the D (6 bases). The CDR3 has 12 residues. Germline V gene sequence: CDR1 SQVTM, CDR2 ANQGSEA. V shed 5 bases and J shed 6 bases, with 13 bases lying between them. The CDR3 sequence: CSVRGYNSEAFF. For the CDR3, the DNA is TGCAGCGTTAGGGGGTACAACTCTGAAGCTTTCTTT.

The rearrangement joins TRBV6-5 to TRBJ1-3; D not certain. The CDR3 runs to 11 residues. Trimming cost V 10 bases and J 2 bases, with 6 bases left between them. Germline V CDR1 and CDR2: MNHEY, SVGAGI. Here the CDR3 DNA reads TGTGCCACCCGCACTGGAAACACCATATATTTT. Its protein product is CATRTGNTIYF.

CDR3 loop: CATSRGGDEAFF. DNA for the CDR3: TGTGCCACCAGCAGAGGAGGGGATGAAGCTTTCTTT. The chain couples TRBV15 to TRBJ1-1; D may be TRBD1 (5 bases). The CDR3 covers 12 residues. CDR1 and CDR2 (germline): LNHNV, YYDKDF (reference sequence). V was clipped by 1 base and J by 7 bases, with 7 bases between them.

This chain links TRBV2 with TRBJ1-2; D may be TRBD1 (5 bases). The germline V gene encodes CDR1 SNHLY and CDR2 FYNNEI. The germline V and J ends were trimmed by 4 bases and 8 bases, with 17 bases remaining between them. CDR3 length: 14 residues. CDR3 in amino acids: CASSARGQGGGYTF. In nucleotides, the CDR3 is TGTGCCAGCAGTGCGAGGGGCCAGGGAGGGGGCTACACCTTC. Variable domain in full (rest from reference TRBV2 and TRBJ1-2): EPEVTQTPSHQVTQMGQEVILRCVPISNHLYFYWYRQILGQKVEFLVSFYNNEISEKSEIFDDQFSVERPDGSNFTLKIRSTKLEDSAMYFCASSARGQGGGYTFGSGTRLTVV.

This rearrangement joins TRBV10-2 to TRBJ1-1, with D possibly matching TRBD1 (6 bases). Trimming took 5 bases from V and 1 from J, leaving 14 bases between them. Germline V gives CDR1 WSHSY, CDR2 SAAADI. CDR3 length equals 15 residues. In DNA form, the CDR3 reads TGCGCCAGCAGTTCAACCGGACAGAAGAACACTGAAGCTTTCTTT. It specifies CASSSTGQKNTEAFF.

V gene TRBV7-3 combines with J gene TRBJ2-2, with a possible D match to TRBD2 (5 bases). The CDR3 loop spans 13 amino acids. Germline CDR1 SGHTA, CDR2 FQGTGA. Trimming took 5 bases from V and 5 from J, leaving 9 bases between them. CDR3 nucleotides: TGTGCCAGCAGCCCCCCGGGGACCGGGGAGCTGTTTTTT. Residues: CASSPPGTGELFF.

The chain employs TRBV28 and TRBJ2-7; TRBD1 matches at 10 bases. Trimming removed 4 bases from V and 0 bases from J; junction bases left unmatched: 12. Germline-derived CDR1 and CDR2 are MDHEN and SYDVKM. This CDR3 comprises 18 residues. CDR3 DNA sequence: TGTGCCAGCAGTTCCACAATTTCGGGACAGGGGTCCTCCTACGAGCAGTACTTC. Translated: CASSSTISGQGSSYEQYF.

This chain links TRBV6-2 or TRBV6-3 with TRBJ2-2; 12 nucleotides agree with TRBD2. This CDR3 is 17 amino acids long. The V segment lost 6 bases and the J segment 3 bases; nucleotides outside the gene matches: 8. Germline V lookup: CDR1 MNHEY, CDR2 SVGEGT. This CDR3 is CASSFPSSGRDTGELFF. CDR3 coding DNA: TGTGCCAGCAGCTTCCCGTCTAGCGGGAGGGACACCGGGGAGCTGTTTTTT.

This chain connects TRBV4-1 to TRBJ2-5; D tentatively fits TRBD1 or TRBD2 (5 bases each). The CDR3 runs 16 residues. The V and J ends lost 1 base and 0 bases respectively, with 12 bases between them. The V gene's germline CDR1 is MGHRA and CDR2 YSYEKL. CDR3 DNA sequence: TGCGCCAGCAGCCAAGTCAGAGGGGAGTACCAAGAGACCCAGTACTTC. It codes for CASSQVRGEYQETQYF.

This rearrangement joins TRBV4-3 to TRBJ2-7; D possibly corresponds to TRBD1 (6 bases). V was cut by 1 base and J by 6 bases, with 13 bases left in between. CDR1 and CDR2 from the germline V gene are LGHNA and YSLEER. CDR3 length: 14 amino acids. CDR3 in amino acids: CASSQVSGASEQYF. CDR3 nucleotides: TGCGCCAGCAGCCAAGTTTCAGGGGCTAGCGAGCAGTACTTC.

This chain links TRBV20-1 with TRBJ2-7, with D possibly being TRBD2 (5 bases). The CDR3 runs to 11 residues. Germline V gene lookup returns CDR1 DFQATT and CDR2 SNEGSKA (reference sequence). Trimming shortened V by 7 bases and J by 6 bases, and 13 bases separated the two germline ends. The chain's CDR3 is CSEGGESEQYF. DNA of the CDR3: TGCAGTGAGGGTGGGGAGTCCGAGCAGTACTTC.

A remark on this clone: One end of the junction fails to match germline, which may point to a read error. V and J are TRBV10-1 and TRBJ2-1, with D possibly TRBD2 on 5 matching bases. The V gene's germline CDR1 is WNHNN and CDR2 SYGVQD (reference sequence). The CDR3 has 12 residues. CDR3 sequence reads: CASCETTIGQFF. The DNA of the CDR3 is TGCGCCAGCTGTGAGACGACTATAGGGCAGTTCTTC.